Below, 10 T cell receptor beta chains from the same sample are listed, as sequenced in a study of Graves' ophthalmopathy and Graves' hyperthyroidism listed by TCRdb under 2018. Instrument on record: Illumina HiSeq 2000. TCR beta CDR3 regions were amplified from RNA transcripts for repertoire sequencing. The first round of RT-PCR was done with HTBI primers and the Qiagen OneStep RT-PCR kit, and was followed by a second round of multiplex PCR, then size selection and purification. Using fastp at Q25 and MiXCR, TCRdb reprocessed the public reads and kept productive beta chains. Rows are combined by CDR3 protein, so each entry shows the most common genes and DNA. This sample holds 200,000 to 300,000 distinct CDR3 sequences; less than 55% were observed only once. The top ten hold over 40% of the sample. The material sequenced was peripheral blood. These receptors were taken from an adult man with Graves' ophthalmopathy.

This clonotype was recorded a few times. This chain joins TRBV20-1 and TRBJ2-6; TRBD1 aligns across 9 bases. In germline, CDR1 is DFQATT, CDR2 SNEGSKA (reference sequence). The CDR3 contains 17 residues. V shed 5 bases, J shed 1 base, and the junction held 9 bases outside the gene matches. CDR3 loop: CSAGPTGGGSGANVLTF. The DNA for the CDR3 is TGCAGTGCTGGCCCGACAGGGGGAGGGTCTGGGGCCAACGTCCTGACTTTC.

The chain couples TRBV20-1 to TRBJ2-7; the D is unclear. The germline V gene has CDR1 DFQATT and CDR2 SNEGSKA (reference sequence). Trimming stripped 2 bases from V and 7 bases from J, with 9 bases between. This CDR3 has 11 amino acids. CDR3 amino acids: CSARLRNEQYF. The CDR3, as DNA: TGCAGTGCTAGACTGCGTAATGAGCAGTACTTC.

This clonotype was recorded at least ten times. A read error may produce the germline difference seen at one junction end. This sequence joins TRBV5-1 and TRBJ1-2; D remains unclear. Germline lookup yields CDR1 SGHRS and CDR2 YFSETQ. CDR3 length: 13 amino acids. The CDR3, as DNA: TGTGCCAGCAGCTTAGAACGGAACTATGGCTACACCTTC. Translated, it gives CASSLERNYGYTF.

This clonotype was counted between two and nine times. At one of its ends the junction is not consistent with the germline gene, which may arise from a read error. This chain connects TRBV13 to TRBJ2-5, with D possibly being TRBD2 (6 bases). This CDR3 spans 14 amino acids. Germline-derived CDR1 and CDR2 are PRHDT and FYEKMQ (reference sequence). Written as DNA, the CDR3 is TGTGCCAGCAGCCCGACTAGGACGCAAGGGACCCAGTACTTC. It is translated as CASSPTRTQGTQYF.

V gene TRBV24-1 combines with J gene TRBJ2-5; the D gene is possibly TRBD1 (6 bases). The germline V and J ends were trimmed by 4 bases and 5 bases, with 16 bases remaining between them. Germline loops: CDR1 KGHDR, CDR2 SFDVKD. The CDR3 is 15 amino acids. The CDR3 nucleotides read TGTGCCACCAGTGACCGGACAGCACCCGGGGAGACCCAGTACTTC. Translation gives CATSDRTAPGETQYF.

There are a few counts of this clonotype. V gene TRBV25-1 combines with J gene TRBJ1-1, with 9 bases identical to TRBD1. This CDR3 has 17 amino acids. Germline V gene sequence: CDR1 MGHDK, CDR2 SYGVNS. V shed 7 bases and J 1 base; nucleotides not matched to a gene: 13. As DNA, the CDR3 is TGTGCCAGCACCGAGGAGGGACAGGGAGGTAGGAACACTGAAGCTTTCTTT. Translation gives CASTEEGQGGRNTEAFF. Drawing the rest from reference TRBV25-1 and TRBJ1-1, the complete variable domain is EADIYQTPRYLVIGTGKKITLECSQTMGHDKMYWYQQDPGMELHLIHYSYGVNSTEKGDLSSESTVSRIRTEHFPLTLESARPSHTSQYLCASTEEGQGGRNTEAFFGQGTRLTVV.

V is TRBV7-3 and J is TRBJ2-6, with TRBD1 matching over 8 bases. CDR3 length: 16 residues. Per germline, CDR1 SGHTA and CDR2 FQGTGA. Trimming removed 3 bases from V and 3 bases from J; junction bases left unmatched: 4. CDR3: CASSFRGQIGANVLTF. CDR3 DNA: TGTGCCAGCAGCTTCAGGGGGCAAATTGGGGCCAACGTCCTGACTTTC. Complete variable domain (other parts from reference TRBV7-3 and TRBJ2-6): GAGVSQTPSNKVTEKGKYVELRCDPISGHTALYWYRQSLGQGPEFLIYFQGTGAADDSGLPNDRFFAVRPEGSVSTLKIQRTERGDSAVYLCASSFRGQIGANVLTFGAGSRLTVL.

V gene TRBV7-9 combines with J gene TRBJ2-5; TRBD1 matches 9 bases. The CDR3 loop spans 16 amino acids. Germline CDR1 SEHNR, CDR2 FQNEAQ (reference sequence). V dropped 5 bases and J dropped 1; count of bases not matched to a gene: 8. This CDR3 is CASSRLGQGRQETQYF. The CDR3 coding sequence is TGTGCCAGCAGCCGACTAGGACAGGGGCGCCAAGAGACCCAGTACTTC.

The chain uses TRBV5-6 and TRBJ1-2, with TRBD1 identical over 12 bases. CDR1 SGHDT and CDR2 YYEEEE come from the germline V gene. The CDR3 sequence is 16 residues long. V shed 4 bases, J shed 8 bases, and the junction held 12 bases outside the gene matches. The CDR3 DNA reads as TGTGCCAGCAGCCCCTCCATGGGACAGGGGGCGCAGGGCTACACCTTC. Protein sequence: CASSPSMGQGAQGYTF. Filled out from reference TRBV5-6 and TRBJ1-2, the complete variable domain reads DAGVTQSPTHLIKTRGQQVTLRCSPKSGHDTVSWYQQALGQGPQFIFQYYEEEERQRGNFPDRFSGHQFPNYSSELNVNALLLGDSALYLCASSPSMGQGAQGYTFGSGTRLTVV.

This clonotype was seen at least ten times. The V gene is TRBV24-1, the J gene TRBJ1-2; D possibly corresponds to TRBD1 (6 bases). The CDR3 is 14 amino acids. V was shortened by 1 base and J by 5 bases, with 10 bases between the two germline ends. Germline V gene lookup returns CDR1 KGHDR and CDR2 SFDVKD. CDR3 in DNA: TGTGCCACCAGTGATTTCCGACAGGCATATGGCTACACCTTC. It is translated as CATSDFRQAYGYTF.